These T cell receptor beta chains were read from a single sample in a study of blood T cell repertoires in COVID-19. The protocol was immunoSEQ multiplex PCR, while the TCRdb copy is restricted to in-frame clones and leaves out a portion. The sample consists of some 300,000 clones, roughly 87% of them appearing once. The sample comprised PBMCs or T cells enriched from blood (not recorded which). All receptors come from a woman aged 25 to 39 who had recovered from COVID-19. CDR3s include the opening cysteine and the closing phenylalanine or tryptophan. The D gene is left open where the match is weak. A row's size may be missing; if present it is once, few, many or a size class.

TRBV29-1	-	TRBJ1-1	-	CSVRGGLDTEAFF	TGCAGTGTTCGAGGGGGTCTCGACACTGAAGCTTTCTTT
TRBV12-1	-	TRBJ2-7	-	CASSFLPPRGSSSYEQYF	TGTGCCAGCAGCTTTCTTCCCCCTCGCGGGTCAAGCTCCTACGAGCAGTACTTC
TRBV5-1	-	TRBJ2-7	-	CASSTGTGRGEQYF	TGCGCCAGCAGCACCGGGACTGGCCGCGGCGAGCAGTACTTC
TRBV10-3	TRBD2	TRBJ2-7	once	CAISLRTSGTFSIYEQYF	TGTGCCATCAGTTTGCGGACTAGCGGGACGTTCTCAATCTACGAGCAGTACTTC
TRBV5-6	-	TRBJ1-1	-	CASSFVWETEAFF	TGTGCCAGCAGCTTCGTTTGGGAGACTGAAGCTTTCTTT
TRBV7-6	-	TRBJ2-1	-	CASKPLASPYNEQFF	TGTGCCAGCAAACCCTTAGCGTCCCCCTACAATGAGCAGTTCTTC
TRBV18	-	TRBJ2-7	once	CASSLGTPTYEQYF	TGTGCCAGCTCACTAGGGACACCAACCTACGAGCAGTACTTC
TRBV9	TRBD1	TRBJ2-1	-	CASSVDPPQGVSNEQFF	TGTGCCAGCAGCGTAGACCCCCCCCAGGGGGTAAGCAATGAGCAGTTCTTC
TRBV18	-	TRBJ1-1	few	CASSPHNGGVETEAFF	TGTGCCAGCTCACCCCATAATGGCGGGGTCGAGACTGAAGCTTTCTTT
TRBV19	-	TRBJ1-1	-	CASSISATEAFF	TGTGCCAGTAGTATCAGCGCTACGGAAGCTTTCTTT
TRBV2	TRBD2	TRBJ2-7	-	CASSGTSGYEQYF	TGTGCGAGCTCCGGGACTAGCGGCTATGAGCAGTACTTC
TRBV23-1	TRBD1	TRBJ2-7	-	CASSRLQGLYEQYF	TGCGCCAGCAGTCGGCTACAGGGGCTTTACGAGCAGTACTTC
TRBV5-1	-	TRBJ1-4	-	CASSLATPATNEKLFF	TGCGCCAGCAGCTTGGCAACACCAGCAACTAATGAAAAACTGTTTTTT
TRBV5-8	TRBD2	TRBJ2-5	few	CASSLEGLVGIAQYF	TGTGCCAGCAGCTTGGAGGGACTAGTGGGAATAGCCCAGTACTTC
TRBV30	-	TRBJ1-5	-	CAWSVGGSNQPQHF	TGTGCCTGGAGTGTGGGAGGAAGCAATCAGCCCCAGCATTTT
TRBV10-2	-	TRBJ2-3	-	CASMTDTQYF	TGCGCCAGCATGACTGATACGCAGTATTTT
TRBV18	TRBD1	TRBJ2-2	-	CASSPLVTWTGVTGELFF	TGTGCCAGCTCACCACTAGTTACTTGGACAGGGGTGACCGGGGAGCTGTTTTTT
TRBV2	-	TRBJ1-6	once	CAISKAGNSPLHF	TGTGCCATCTCCAAGGCAGGGAATTCACCCCTCCACTTT
TRBV28	TRBD1	TRBJ2-7	-	CASSSRRGQYEQYF	TGTGCCAGCAGTTCCCGCAGGGGGCAATACGAGCAGTACTTC
TRBV3-1/TRBV3-2	-	TRBJ2-3	-	CASSPRPPRGTDTQYF	TGTGCCAGCAGCCCGCGGCCCCCGAGGGGCACAGATACGCAGTATTTT
TRBV27	-	TRBJ2-3	-	CASSSMPGADTQYF	TGTGCCAGCAGTTCCATGCCAGGGGCAGATACGCAGTATTTT
TRBV11-2	TRBD2	TRBJ2-1	-	CASSPPASGHNEQFF	TGTGCCAGCAGCCCCCCGGCTAGCGGCCACAATGAGCAGTTCTTC